These 5 T cell receptor beta chains were sequenced from one sample in a study of T cell responses to AZD1222 COVID-19 vaccine. Sequenced by immunoSEQ multiplex PCR; TCRdb stores in-frame clones only, minus some. The sample consists of around 120,000 clones, 87% of them appearing once. The sequenced sample was peripheral blood, obtained 28 days after the second AZD1222 dose. Every receptor here comes from an adult who received the AZD1222 COVID-19 vaccine.

The chain uses TRBV6-2 or TRBV6-3 and TRBJ2-6; TRBD1 might be the D (6 bases). V lost 5 bases to trimming and J lost 3 bases, with 11 bases between them. The CDR3 is 15 residues long. Germline-derived CDR1 and CDR2 are MNHEY and SVGEGT. The CDR3 here is CASSKGVVGANVLTF. For the CDR3, the DNA is TGTGCCAGCAGTAAGGGGGTTGTTGGGGCCAACGTCCTGACTTTC.

The chain recombines TRBV3-1 (or the pseudogene TRBV3-2) with TRBJ1-6; D gene uncertain. This CDR3 has 14 residues. Germline V gives CDR1 LGHDT, CDR2 YNNKEL (reference sequence). V shed 0 bases and J shed 10 bases, with 10 bases lying between them. This CDR3 reads CASSQDLGRSPLHF. The CDR3, as DNA: TGTGCCAGCAGCCAAGATTTGGGTAGATCACCCCTCCACTTT.

The rearrangement links TRBV19 to TRBJ1-1; D gene unclear. Germline lookup yields CDR1 LNHDA and CDR2 SQIVND (reference sequence). The CDR3 is made up of 13 amino acids. Trimming removed 5 bases at V and 8 bases at J, with 15 bases between. The CDR3 reads CASSFPLGGEAFF. In nucleotides, the CDR3 is TGTGCCAGTAGTTTTCCTTTGGGAGGGGAAGCTTTCTTT.

This rearrangement joins TRBV5-1 to TRBJ1-5; D is undetermined. Deletions cut 2 bases from V and 4 bases from J, with 13 bases between. The CDR3 is 15 amino acids. Germline CDR1 SGHRS, CDR2 YFSETQ. CDR3 coding DNA: TGCGCCAGCAGCTTCGCCCCGACCCCGAATCAGCCCCAGCATTTT. Translated, it gives CASSFAPTPNQPQHF.

The V call is TRBV7-9, the J call TRBJ1-4; unclear D gene. Germline lookup yields CDR1 SEHNR and CDR2 FQNEAQ (reference sequence). Trimming cost V 1 base and J 1 base, with 4 bases left between them. The CDR3 covers 14 residues. The CDR3 protein is CASSLVGTNEKLFF. The CDR3 DNA is TGTGCCAGCAGCTTAGTTGGAACTAATGAAAAACTGTTTTTT.